Described below is a single T cell receptor (beta chain) sequence and its context. The sample comes from a study of OX40 agonist ivuxolimab in advanced cancers. Measured with immunoSEQ multiplex PCR; TCRdb has only the in-frame clones, and not every one. The sample lists some 80,000 clones; almost 95% were seen once. The CDR3 sequence is 14 residues long. Trimming took 5 bases from V and 8 from J; bases not matched to a gene: 11. From germline, CDR1 is MNHEY and CDR2 SVGAGI. The chain combines TRBV6-5 with TRBJ1-2, with TRBD1 matching over 7 bases. The sample in question was CD4+ or CD8+ T cells sorted from blood, obtained in a trial of the OX40 agonist ivuxolimab. The clonotype was recovered from an adult with an advanced solid tumor such as melanoma, head and neck, liver or kidney cancer. CDR3 sequence: CASSTDRVRWGYTF. Here the CDR3 DNA reads TGTGCCAGCAGTACCGACAGGGTTCGGTGGGGCTACACCTTC.